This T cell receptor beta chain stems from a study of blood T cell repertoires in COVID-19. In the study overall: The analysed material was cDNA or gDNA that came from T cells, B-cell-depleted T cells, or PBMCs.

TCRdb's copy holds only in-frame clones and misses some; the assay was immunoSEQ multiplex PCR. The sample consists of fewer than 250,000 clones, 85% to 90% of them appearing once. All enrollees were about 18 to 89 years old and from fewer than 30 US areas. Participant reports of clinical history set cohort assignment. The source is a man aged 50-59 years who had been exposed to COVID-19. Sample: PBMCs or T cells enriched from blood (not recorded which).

CDR3 DNA: TGTGCCAGCAGTGATTACAGGGGGCCGTACACTGAAGCTTTCTTT. Its protein product is CASSDYRGPYTEAFF. This chain connects TRBV6-1 to TRBJ1-1; TRBD1 matches 9 bases. J lost 3 bases, V lost 3 bases, and 5 bases had no gene match. CDR3 size: 15 residues. The V gene's germline CDR1 is MNHNS and CDR2 SASEGT.